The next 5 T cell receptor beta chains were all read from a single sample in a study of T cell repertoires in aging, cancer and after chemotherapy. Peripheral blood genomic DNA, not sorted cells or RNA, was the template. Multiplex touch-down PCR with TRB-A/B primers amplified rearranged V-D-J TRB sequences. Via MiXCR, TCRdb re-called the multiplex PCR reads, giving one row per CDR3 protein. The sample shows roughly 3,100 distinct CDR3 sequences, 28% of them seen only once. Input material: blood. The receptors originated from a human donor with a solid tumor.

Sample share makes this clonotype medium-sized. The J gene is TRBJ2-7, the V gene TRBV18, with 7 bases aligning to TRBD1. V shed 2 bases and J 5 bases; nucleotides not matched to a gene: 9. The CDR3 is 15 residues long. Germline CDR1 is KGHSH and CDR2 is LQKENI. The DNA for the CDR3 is TGTGCCAGCTCACCAAAGACAGGGAGCTACGACGAGCAGTACTTC. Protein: CASSPKTGSYDEQYF.

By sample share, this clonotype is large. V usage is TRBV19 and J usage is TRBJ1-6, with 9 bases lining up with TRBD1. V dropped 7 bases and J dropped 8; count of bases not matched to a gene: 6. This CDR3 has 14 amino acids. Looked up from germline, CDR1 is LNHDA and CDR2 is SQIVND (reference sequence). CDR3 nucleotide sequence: TGTGCCAGTACCACTGGGGACAGGGATTCACCCCTCCACTTT. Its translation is CASTTGDRDSPLHF.

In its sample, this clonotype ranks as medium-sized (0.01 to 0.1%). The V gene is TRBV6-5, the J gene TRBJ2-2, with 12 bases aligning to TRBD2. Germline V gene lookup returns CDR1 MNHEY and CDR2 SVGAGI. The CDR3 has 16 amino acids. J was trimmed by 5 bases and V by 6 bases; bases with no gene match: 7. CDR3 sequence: CASSPLAGGGTGELFF. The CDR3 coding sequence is TGTGCCAGCAGCCCGCTAGCGGGAGGGGGAACCGGGGAGCTGTTTTTT.

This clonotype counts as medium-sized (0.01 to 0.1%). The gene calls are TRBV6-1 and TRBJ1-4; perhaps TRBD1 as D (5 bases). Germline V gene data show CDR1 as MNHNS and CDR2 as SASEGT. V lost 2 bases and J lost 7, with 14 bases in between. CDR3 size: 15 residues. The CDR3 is CASSESQGGSEKLFF. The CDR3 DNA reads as TGTGCCAGCAGTGAATCTCAGGGAGGGAGTGAAAAACTGTTTTTT.

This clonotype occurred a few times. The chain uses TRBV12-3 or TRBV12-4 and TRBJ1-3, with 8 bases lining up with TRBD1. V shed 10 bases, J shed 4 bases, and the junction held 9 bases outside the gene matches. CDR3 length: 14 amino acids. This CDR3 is CATTDRAAGNTIYF. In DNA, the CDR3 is TGTGCCACCACGGACAGGGCTGCAGGAAACACCATATATTTT.